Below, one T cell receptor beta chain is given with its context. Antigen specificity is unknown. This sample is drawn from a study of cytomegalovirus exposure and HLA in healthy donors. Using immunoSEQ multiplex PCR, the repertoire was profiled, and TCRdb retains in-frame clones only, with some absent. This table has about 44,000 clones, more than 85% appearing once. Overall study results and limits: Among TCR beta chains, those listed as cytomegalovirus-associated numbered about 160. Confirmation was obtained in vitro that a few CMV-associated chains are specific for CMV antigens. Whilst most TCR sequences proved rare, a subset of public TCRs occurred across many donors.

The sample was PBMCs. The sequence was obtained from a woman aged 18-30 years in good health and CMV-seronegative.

DNA for the CDR3: TGTGCCAGCTCACCGCCGGGACTAGCGGGTTCCGGGGAGCTGTTTTTT. This encodes CASSPPGLAGSGELFF. The chain is built from TRBV18 and TRBJ2-2; 12 positions agree with TRBD2. CDR3 length: 16 residues. Per the germline V gene, CDR1 is KGHSH and CDR2 is LQKENI. The V and J ends lost 3 bases and 6 bases, in that order; junction bases with no gene match: 5.